This is a list of T cell receptor beta chains from one sample in a study of CD8 T cells in Susac syndrome. TCRdb reanalysed the immunoSEQ multiplex PCR reads using MiXCR and keeps one entry per CDR3 protein. The sample records about 150,000 distinct CDR3 sequences, 95% to 96% being singletons. Source material: CD8+ T cells from PBMCs. The receptors were sampled from a human donor with multiple sclerosis. The CDR3 runs from the conserved cysteine through the conserved F or W. The D gene is left open where the match is weak. Size values are once, few and many counts, or a class for expanded clones, and some rows have none.

D gene: -; J gene: TRBJ2-7; clone size: -; V gene: TRBV30; CDR3 DNA: TGTGCCTGGGGGATTACCTACGAGCAGTACTTC; CDR3 protein: CAWGITYEQYF
D gene: -; J gene: TRBJ2-1; clone size: -; V gene: TRBV12-3/TRBV12-4; CDR3 DNA: TGTGCCAGCAGTTTAGTGGGACCCCAGGAGCAGTTCTTC; CDR3 protein: CASSLVGPQEQFF
D gene: -; J gene: TRBJ1-5; clone size: -; V gene: TRBV30; CDR3 DNA: TGTGCCTGGTCGGGCGGGACGGCCTCTCATCAGCCCCAGCATTTT; CDR3 protein: CAWSGGTASHQPQHF
D gene: -; J gene: TRBJ1-1; clone size: -; V gene: TRBV30; CDR3 DNA: TGTGCCTGGAGTGTAGTGAACACTGAAGCTTTCTTT; CDR3 protein: CAWSVVNTEAFF
D gene: -; J gene: TRBJ2-3; clone size: -; V gene: TRBV29-1; CDR3 DNA: TGCAGCGTTGTAGGCAGGCCGTACACAGATACGCAGTATTTT; CDR3 protein: CSVVGRPYTDTQYF
D gene: -; J gene: TRBJ2-1; clone size: -; V gene: TRBV9; CDR3 DNA: TGTGCCAGCAGCGTATCTTACAGCTCCTACAATGAGCAGTTCTTC; CDR3 protein: CASSVSYSSYNEQFF
D gene: -; J gene: TRBJ2-1; clone size: -; V gene: TRBV30; CDR3 DNA: TGTGCCTGGAGTCCCCCACTCCTCGAGCAGTTCTTC; CDR3 protein: CAWSPPLLEQFF
D gene: -; J gene: TRBJ1-2; clone size: -; V gene: TRBV30; CDR3 DNA: TGTGCCTGGGGTCCCGGGCTAAACTATGGCTACACCTTC; CDR3 protein: CAWGPGLNYGYTF
D gene: -; J gene: TRBJ2-5; clone size: -; V gene: TRBV9; CDR3 DNA: TGTGCCAGCGAAAGCCTGCCCGGCGAGACCCAGTACTTC; CDR3 protein: CASESLPGETQYF
D gene: -; J gene: TRBJ2-1; clone size: -; V gene: TRBV6-6; CDR3 DNA: TGTGCCAGCAGTTACTGGAATTTAGATGAGCAGTTCTTC; CDR3 protein: CASSYWNLDEQFF
D gene: TRBD1; J gene: TRBJ1-2; clone size: once; V gene: TRBV12-5; CDR3 DNA: TGTGCTAGTGGGACAGGGGGCACCTATGGCTACACCTTC; CDR3 protein: CASGTGGTYGYTF
D gene: TRBD1; J gene: TRBJ2-5; clone size: -; V gene: TRBV12-5; CDR3 DNA: TGTGCTAGTGGCCCGGGGACAGGGGGCTCGGGTGAGACCCAGTACTTC; CDR3 protein: CASGPGTGGSGETQYF
D gene: TRBD1; J gene: TRBJ2-5; clone size: -; V gene: TRBV29-1; CDR3 DNA: TGCAGCGTTGAGGACAGGGCCAGGGAGACCCAGTACTTC; CDR3 protein: CSVEDRARETQYF
D gene: -; J gene: TRBJ2-5; clone size: -; V gene: TRBV7-3; CDR3 DNA: TGTGCCAGCAGCTTAATGGGGGCCCGAACGGAGACCCAGTACTTC; CDR3 protein: CASSLMGARTETQYF
D gene: -; J gene: TRBJ2-3; clone size: -; V gene: TRBV15; CDR3 DNA: TGTGCCACCAGCAGGGGCGGGCGGGTACCCACAGATACGCAGTATTTT; CDR3 protein: CATSRGGRVPTDTQYF
D gene: -; J gene: TRBJ2-1; clone size: -; V gene: TRBV29-1; CDR3 DNA: TGCAGCGTGGAGCGCGTCAGCCAACCAATTTTATACAATGAGCAGTTCTTC; CDR3 protein: CSVERVSQPILYNEQFF
D gene: TRBD2; J gene: TRBJ2-1; clone size: -; V gene: TRBV3-1; CDR3 DNA: TGTGCCAGCAGACGAATCCTAGCGGGGGTCTACAATGAGCAGTTCTTC; CDR3 protein: CASRRILAGVYNEQFF
D gene: TRBD2; J gene: TRBJ2-5; clone size: -; V gene: TRBV3-1; CDR3 DNA: TGTGCCAGCAGCCACAGACTAGCGGGGGGGCCAGAGACCCAGTACTTC; CDR3 protein: CASSHRLAGGPETQYF
D gene: -; J gene: TRBJ2-7; clone size: -; V gene: TRBV7-9; CDR3 DNA: TGTGCCAGCAGCTCGACCGACCCGGGAGCCTACGAGCAGTACTTC; CDR3 protein: CASSSTDPGAYEQYF
D gene: -; J gene: TRBJ2-2; clone size: -; V gene: TRBV3-1; CDR3 DNA: TGTGCCAGCAGCCAATCGCGACAGGCCCCCGACGGGGAGCTGTTTTTT; CDR3 protein: CASSQSRQAPDGELFF
D gene: TRBD2; J gene: TRBJ2-5; clone size: -; V gene: TRBV3-1; CDR3 DNA: TGTGCCAGCAGCCCATACACTAGCGGGGGTCAAGAGACCCAGTACTTC; CDR3 protein: CASSPYTSGGQETQYF
D gene: -; J gene: TRBJ2-5; clone size: -; V gene: TRBV7-9; CDR3 DNA: TGTGCCAGCAGCCCTGACGGTCGAGAGACCCAGTACTTC; CDR3 protein: CASSPDGRETQYF
D gene: -; J gene: TRBJ1-1; clone size: -; V gene: TRBV6-6; CDR3 DNA: TGTGCCGCCGTGACTGCGGACACTGAAGCTTTCTTT; CDR3 protein: CAAVTADTEAFF
D gene: TRBD2; J gene: TRBJ2-3; clone size: -; V gene: TRBV12-3/TRBV12-4; CDR3 DNA: TGTGCCAGCAGTTTCACTAGCGGGGGGCCCACAGATACGCAGTATTTT; CDR3 protein: CASSFTSGGPTDTQYF
D gene: -; J gene: TRBJ1-3; clone size: -; V gene: TRBV3-1; CDR3 DNA: TGTGCCAGCAGCCAAGTCGGCCCCAGCGTTACTGGAAACACCATATATTTT; CDR3 protein: CASSQVGPSVTGNTIYF
D gene: TRBD1; J gene: TRBJ1-6; clone size: once; V gene: TRBV2; CDR3 DNA: TGTGCCAGCAGAGCTCCCGGGACAGCAGATTCACCCCTCCACTTT; CDR3 protein: CASRAPGTADSPLHF
D gene: -; J gene: TRBJ2-1; clone size: -; V gene: TRBV13; CDR3 DNA: TGTGCCAGCAGCTTAAGGCGTACTGAGCAGTTCTTC; CDR3 protein: CASSLRRTEQFF
D gene: -; J gene: TRBJ1-5; clone size: -; V gene: TRBV29-1; CDR3 DNA: TGCAGCGTTGAAGACATAAGGGTGAATCAGCCCCAGCATTTT; CDR3 protein: CSVEDIRVNQPQHF
D gene: TRBD1; J gene: TRBJ1-2; clone size: once; V gene: TRBV6-1; CDR3 DNA: TGTGCCAGCCCAAAGGGGACAGTGGCTGGCTACACCTTC; CDR3 protein: CASPKGTVAGYTF
D gene: -; J gene: TRBJ2-7; clone size: -; V gene: TRBV29-1; CDR3 DNA: TGCAGCGTTGATTTGGAGAGCGAGCAGTACTTC; CDR3 protein: CSVDLESEQYF
D gene: TRBD2; J gene: TRBJ2-1; clone size: few; V gene: TRBV20-1; CDR3 DNA: TGCAGTGCTAGAGTAGCGGGGGGCAATGAGCAGTTCTTC; CDR3 protein: CSARVAGGNEQFF
D gene: TRBD1; J gene: TRBJ1-1; clone size: -; V gene: TRBV7-9; CDR3 DNA: TGTGCCAGCAGCATACTTAGGGGGCTGACTGAAGCTTTCTTT; CDR3 protein: CASSILRGLTEAFF
D gene: -; J gene: TRBJ1-1; clone size: -; V gene: TRBV30; CDR3 DNA: TGTGCCTGGAGTGTATTGGGACAAGAAGCTTTCTTT; CDR3 protein: CAWSVLGQEAFF
D gene: -; J gene: TRBJ2-7; clone size: -; V gene: TRBV7-9; CDR3 DNA: TGTGCCAGCAGCGGACAGGGAGGGCTCTCCTACGAGCAGTACTTC; CDR3 protein: CASSGQGGLSYEQYF
D gene: TRBD2; J gene: TRBJ2-1; clone size: -; V gene: TRBV20-1; CDR3 DNA: TGCAGTGCTATCTCGGGGATAGCGGGGATTTCACCAAATGAGCAGTTCTTC; CDR3 protein: CSAISGIAGISPNEQFF
D gene: -; J gene: TRBJ2-7; clone size: once; V gene: TRBV30; CDR3 DNA: TGTGCCTGGGACAGCTCCTACGAGCAGTACTTC; CDR3 protein: CAWDSSYEQYF
D gene: TRBD2; J gene: TRBJ2-1; clone size: -; V gene: TRBV20-1; CDR3 DNA: TGCAGTGCTATAGCGGGGGCCCCGTACAATGAGCAGTTCTTC; CDR3 protein: CSAIAGAPYNEQFF
D gene: -; J gene: TRBJ2-7; clone size: -; V gene: TRBV25-1; CDR3 DNA: TGTGCCAGCAGTTTCCCAGGGTCGGCCTACGAGCAGTACTTC; CDR3 protein: CASSFPGSAYEQYF
D gene: -; J gene: TRBJ2-3; clone size: once; V gene: TRBV11-2; CDR3 DNA: TGTGCCAGCAGCTTAGAGGTCCCAGATACGCAGTATTTT; CDR3 protein: CASSLEVPDTQYF
D gene: -; J gene: TRBJ2-1; clone size: -; V gene: TRBV28; CDR3 DNA: TGTGCCAGCAACCTCGGAGGGGCCTACAATGAGCAGTTCTTC; CDR3 protein: CASNLGGAYNEQFF
D gene: -; J gene: TRBJ2-1; clone size: -; V gene: TRBV4-2; CDR3 DNA: TGTGCCAGCAGCGAAGAACTGACCCTTTTCAATGAGCAGTTCTTC; CDR3 protein: CASSEELTLFNEQFF
D gene: -; J gene: TRBJ2-6; clone size: -; V gene: TRBV2; CDR3 DNA: TGTGCCAGCACTGAAACAGGGGGGGCCAACGTCCTGACTTTC; CDR3 protein: CASTETGGANVLTF
D gene: -; J gene: TRBJ2-7; clone size: -; V gene: TRBV12-3/TRBV12-4; CDR3 DNA: TGTGCCAGCAGTTTTACCGGCCCCACCTACGAGCAGTACTTC; CDR3 protein: CASSFTGPTYEQYF
D gene: -; J gene: TRBJ2-7; clone size: -; V gene: TRBV9; CDR3 DNA: TGTGCCAGCAGCGTAGGGGACGGTACCTACGAGCAGTACTTC; CDR3 protein: CASSVGDGTYEQYF
D gene: -; J gene: TRBJ1-5; clone size: -; V gene: TRBV12-3/TRBV12-4; CDR3 DNA: TGTGCCAGCAGTTCTCTGGATCAGCCCCAGCATTTT; CDR3 protein: CASSSLDQPQHF
D gene: -; J gene: TRBJ1-1; clone size: -; V gene: TRBV27; CDR3 DNA: TGTGCCAGCACCCCCGGGCACGGGAACACTGAAGCTTTCTTT; CDR3 protein: CASTPGHGNTEAFF
D gene: -; J gene: TRBJ2-6; clone size: -; V gene: TRBV12-5; CDR3 DNA: TGTGCTAGTGGTTTGGTACTCGGAGGCCCTGGGGCCAACGTCCTGACTTTC; CDR3 protein: CASGLVLGGPGANVLTF
D gene: TRBD2; J gene: TRBJ2-1; clone size: -; V gene: TRBV2; CDR3 DNA: TGTGCCAGCGGAGATAGCGGGGTAGTCTACAATGAGCAGTTCTTC; CDR3 protein: CASGDSGVVYNEQFF
D gene: TRBD2; J gene: TRBJ2-2; clone size: -; V gene: TRBV29-1; CDR3 DNA: TGCAGCGTGCCGGGACTAGCGGACACCGGGGAGCTGTTTTTT; CDR3 protein: CSVPGLADTGELFF
D gene: TRBD1; J gene: TRBJ1-1; clone size: few; V gene: TRBV6-6; CDR3 DNA: TGTGCCAGCAGTCGGACAGGGAACACTGAAGCTTTCTTT; CDR3 protein: CASSRTGNTEAFF
D gene: -; J gene: TRBJ2-6; clone size: -; V gene: TRBV29-1; CDR3 DNA: TGCAGCGTTGAAGCACCGGGGTTCTCTGGGGCCAACGTCCTGACTTTC; CDR3 protein: CSVEAPGFSGANVLTF
D gene: -; J gene: TRBJ1-1; clone size: -; V gene: TRBV19; CDR3 DNA: TGTGCCAGTACAGTTGGGGGAGCGGACACTGAAGCTTTCTTT; CDR3 protein: CASTVGGADTEAFF
D gene: -; J gene: TRBJ2-1; clone size: -; V gene: TRBV19; CDR3 DNA: TGTGCCAGTAGTATAAGTGGGGGGTCCTACAATGAGCAGTTCTTC; CDR3 protein: CASSISGGSYNEQFF
D gene: -; J gene: TRBJ2-6; clone size: -; V gene: TRBV2; CDR3 DNA: TGTGCCAGCAGTGAAGAGGAGGGCTCTGGGGCCAACGTCCTGACTTTC; CDR3 protein: CASSEEEGSGANVLTF
D gene: TRBD2; J gene: TRBJ2-7; clone size: -; V gene: TRBV27; CDR3 DNA: TGTGCCAGCAGTTCGGGGGGTAGCGGGGTAATCTCCTACGAGCAGTACTTC; CDR3 protein: CASSSGGSGVISYEQYF
D gene: -; J gene: TRBJ2-7; clone size: -; V gene: TRBV27; CDR3 DNA: TGTGCCAGCTCGTACAAGGACAGCTACGAGCAGTACTTC; CDR3 protein: CASSYKDSYEQYF
D gene: -; J gene: TRBJ2-5; clone size: -; V gene: TRBV3-1; CDR3 DNA: TGTGCCAGCATCGAACAGGGATCCCACGAGACCCAGTACTTC; CDR3 protein: CASIEQGSHETQYF
D gene: TRBD1; J gene: TRBJ1-4; clone size: -; V gene: TRBV6-1; CDR3 DNA: TGTGCCAGCAGTCCCGGGACAGGGGAGGGTGAAAAACTGTTTTTT; CDR3 protein: CASSPGTGEGEKLFF
D gene: TRBD1; J gene: TRBJ1-2; clone size: -; V gene: TRBV30; CDR3 DNA: TGTGCCTGGGGTACGGACAGGGGAACGGGTGGCTACACCTTC; CDR3 protein: CAWGTDRGTGGYTF